One T cell receptor beta chain is described in this entry. The specificity of this receptor is unknown. No quality values exist for individual bases; no much larger clone is one base distant. This sample is part of a study of lymphopenia after photon versus proton radiotherapy (dated by TCRdb to about 2019). About the study as a whole: Photon and proton radiation therapy were compared by the study for their immunological effects in patients with gastrointestinal tumors who developed high-grade lymphopenia. The cohort included more than 15 patients with gastrointestinal tumors who developed lymphopenia after receiving either photon or proton therapy. The goal of the study was to describe how the two radiation modalities differ in their effects on the immune system.

The CDR3 runs 14 amino acids, cysteine and phenylalanine included. Only CDR3 DNA is held: 42 bases, read in frame from base 1. CDR1 and CDR2, per the germline V gene, are ENHRY and SYGVKD. Relative to germline, V is missing 0 bases and J is missing 5 bases, with 1 base of the junction outside any gene match. Library preparation employed the immunoSEQ multiplex PCR assay. T cell repertoires were profiled with deep sequencing of rearranged TCR beta loci together with multiparametric flow cytometry. In TCRdb, the immuneACCESS table is reduced to in-frame sequences with V and J assigned. These tables do not hold every clone; where another copy was compared, an unresolved V gene accounts for under half, and the others remain unexplained. Across this sample there are more than 50,000 clones, with about 83% seen only once. The ten largest clones take up less than 30% of the sample. Summary of the overall study and its limitations: Among patients across the cohort who died, overall survival time showed an inverse correlation with a larger post-nadir drop in TCR diversity. During treatment, patients who received photon therapy lost naive T cells and TCR diversity and gained effector/memory populations, whereas patients who received proton therapy remained relatively stable. After the lymphocyte count nadir, repertoires from photon-treated patients showed oligoclonal expansion, particularly of CD8+ Temra cells, and this expansion drove the decline in diversity. The survival association was examined only in patients who died, and the authors described better survival with proton therapy as a possibility, not as a demonstrated result.

The V and J genes are TRBV10-3 and TRBJ2-4; 7 central nucleotides agree with TRBD2. The sample was peripheral blood, taken from a patient treated with photon-based radiotherapy. This TCR derives from a middle-aged man with gastric cancer. CDR3 loop: CAISESGRENIQYF. The base sequence is TGTGCCATCAGTGAGTCGGGGAGGGAAAACATTCAGTACTTC.